The 3 T cell receptor beta chains presented below share a single source sample, sequenced in a study of shared clonotypes between healthy human individuals. Using immunoSEQ multiplex PCR, the repertoire was profiled, and TCRdb retains in-frame clones only, with some absent. Seen here are roughly 1 million clones, more than 75% observed once, and the top ten hold approximately 0.52%. Sequencing input: memory CD4+ T cells from PBMCs. This sample's subset: CD45RA-negative fraction. These receptor sequences come from a man aged 18 to 29 in good health. Some clones in this sample may be carry-over from other donors' samples.

The CDR3 DNA follows: TGTGCCAGCAGCGTCGACCCCGGGACCGCGAACACCGGGGAGCTGTTTTTT. Amino acids: CASSVDPGTANTGELFF. The V and J genes are TRBV9 and TRBJ2-2; either TRBD1 or TRBD2 may supply D (5 bases each). The CDR3 extends over 17 amino acids. Trimming shortened V by 2 bases and J by 0 bases, and 14 bases separated the two germline ends. Germline V CDR1 and CDR2: SGDLS, YYNGEE.

This chain connects TRBV30 to TRBJ1-2, with D possibly TRBD1 on 5 matching bases. The germline gives CDR1 GTSNPN, CDR2 SVGIG (reference sequence). The V gene lost 2 bases and the J gene lost 4 bases, with 11 bases spanning the gap. The CDR3 spans 13 residues. The CDR3 reads CAWSLRDLYGYTF. The CDR3 coding sequence is TGTGCCTGGAGTCTCCGGGACCTCTATGGCTACACCTTC.

This chain uses TRBV5-1 with TRBJ1-1; 7 bases align to TRBD1. This CDR3 spans 12 amino acids. Germline V gives CDR1 SGHRS, CDR2 YFSETQ. V was pared by 2 bases and J by 11 bases, with 6 bases of the junction left unmatched. CDR3 sequence (DNA): TGCGCCAGCAGCTTCTCCGGGACAGCTGCTTTCTTT. This encodes CASSFSGTAAFF.